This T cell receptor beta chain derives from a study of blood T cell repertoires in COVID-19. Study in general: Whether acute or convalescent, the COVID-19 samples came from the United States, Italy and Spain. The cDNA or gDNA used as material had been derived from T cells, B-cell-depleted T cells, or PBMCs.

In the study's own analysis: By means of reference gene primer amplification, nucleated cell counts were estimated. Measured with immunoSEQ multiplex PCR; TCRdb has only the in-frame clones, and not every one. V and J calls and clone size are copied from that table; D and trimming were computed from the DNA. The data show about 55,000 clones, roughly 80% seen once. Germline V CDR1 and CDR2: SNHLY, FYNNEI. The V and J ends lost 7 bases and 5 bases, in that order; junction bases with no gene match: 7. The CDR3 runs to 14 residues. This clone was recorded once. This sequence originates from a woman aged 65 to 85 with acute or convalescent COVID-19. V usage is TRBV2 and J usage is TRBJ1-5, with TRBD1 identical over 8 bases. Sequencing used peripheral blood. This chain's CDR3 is CASTPGQAYQPQHF. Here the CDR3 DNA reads TGTGCCAGCACGCCGGGACAGGCCTATCAGCCCCAGCATTTT.